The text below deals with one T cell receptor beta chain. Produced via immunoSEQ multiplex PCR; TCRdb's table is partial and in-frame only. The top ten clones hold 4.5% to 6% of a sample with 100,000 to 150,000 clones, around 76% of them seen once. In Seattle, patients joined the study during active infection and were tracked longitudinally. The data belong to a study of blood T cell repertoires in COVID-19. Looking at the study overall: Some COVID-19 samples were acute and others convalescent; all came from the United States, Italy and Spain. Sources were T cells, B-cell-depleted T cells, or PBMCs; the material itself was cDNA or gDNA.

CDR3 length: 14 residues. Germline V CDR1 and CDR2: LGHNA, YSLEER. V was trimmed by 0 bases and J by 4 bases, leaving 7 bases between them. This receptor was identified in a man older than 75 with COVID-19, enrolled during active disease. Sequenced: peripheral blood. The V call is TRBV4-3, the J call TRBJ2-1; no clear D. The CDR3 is CASSQDHGYNEQFF. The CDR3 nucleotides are TGCGCCAGCAGCCAAGATCACGGTTACAATGAGCAGTTCTTC.